The 8 T cell receptor beta chains listed next were all sequenced from one sample in a study of blood T cell repertoires in COVID-19. TCRdb's copy holds only in-frame clones and misses some; the assay was immunoSEQ multiplex PCR. The profile shows under 400,000 clones, roughly 90% of them singletons. Sequenced input: PBMCs or T cells enriched from blood (not recorded which). These receptors came from a woman aged 25 to 39 who had been exposed to COVID-19.

The V and J genes are TRBV19 and TRBJ1-2, with 7 bases that match TRBD1. CDR3 length: 13 amino acids. From germline, CDR1 is LNHDA and CDR2 SQIVND (reference sequence). Trimming removed 5 bases from V and 8 bases from J; junction bases left unmatched: 8. The CDR3 DNA follows: TGTGCCAGTAGTCCCACAGGGGTTGGGGGCTACACCTTC. Amino acid sequence: CASSPTGVGGYTF.

The rearrangement joins TRBV10-3 to TRBJ1-6; 8 bases map to TRBD1. The junction had 2 bases not matched to a gene; V was cut back by 4 bases and J by 6 bases. The CDR3 is 14 residues long. Germline loops: CDR1 ENHRY, CDR2 SYGVKD. The CDR3 nucleotides are TGTGCCATCAGTGGTACAGGGGGTAATTCACCCCTCCACTTT. The encoded protein is CAISGTGGNSPLHF.

This CDR3 reads CASGQGSVLTF. CDR3 DNA: TGTGCCAGCGGACAGGGGAGCGTCCTGACTTTC. The genes are TRBV7-9 and TRBJ2-6, with 9 bases aligning to TRBD1. This CDR3 contains 11 residues. V lost 8 bases and J lost 12; bases outside the gene matches: 2. Germline V gene lookup returns CDR1 SEHNR and CDR2 FQNEAQ (reference sequence). The variable domain in full, with the rest retrieved from reference TRBV7-9 and TRBJ2-6, is DTGVSQNPRHKITKRGQNVTFRCDPISEHNRLYWYRQTLGQGPEFLTYFQNEAQLEKSRLLSDRFSAERPKGSFSTLEIQRTEQGDSAMYLCASGQGSVLTFGAGSRLTVL.

This sequence joins TRBV6-6 and TRBJ2-1, with no clear D. CDR1 MNHNY and CDR2 SVGAGI come from the germline V gene (reference sequence). The length of the CDR3 is 14 residues. V was trimmed by 0 bases and J by 7 bases, leaving 10 bases between them. This CDR3 is CASSYSELRNEQFF. The CDR3 DNA follows: TGTGCCAGCAGTTACTCCGAGTTGCGAAATGAGCAGTTCTTC.

The CDR3 is CASSLSGPANTGELFF. In DNA form, the CDR3 reads TGTGCCAGTTCCTTGAGCGGCCCTGCGAACACCGGGGAGCTGTTTTTT. The chain links TRBV2 to TRBJ2-2; TRBD2 is a possible D gene (5 bases). The V end lost 9 bases, the J end lost 0 bases, and 17 bases lay between the germline ends. Germline V gives CDR1 SNHLY, CDR2 FYNNEI. CDR3 size: 16 residues.

The chain employs TRBV11-3 and TRBJ2-3; D is unresolved. The CDR3 is 15 residues long. Germline V gene sequence: CDR1 SGHNT, CDR2 YENEEA. V shed 1 base and J shed 0 bases, with 8 bases lying between them. In nucleotides, the CDR3 is TGTGCCAGCAGCTTAGGTCTGGCCAGCACAGATACGCAGTATTTT. Translation gives CASSLGLASTDTQYF.

The rearrangement joins TRBV3-1 (or the pseudogene TRBV3-2) to TRBJ1-5; 9 bases align to TRBD1. CDR1 and CDR2 (germline): LGHDT, YNNKEL (reference sequence). With 3 bases clipped from V and 3 bases from J, the junction kept 3 bases outside the gene matches. This CDR3 has 15 residues. This chain's CDR3 is CASSQTGGNNQPQHF. Written as DNA, the CDR3 is TGTGCCAGCAGCCAGACAGGGGGTAACAATCAGCCCCAGCATTTT.

The gene calls are TRBV11-3 and TRBJ2-7; D may be TRBD2 (5 bases). This CDR3 comprises 13 residues. V lost 5 bases and J 6 bases, leaving 14 bases between the germline ends. Germline V CDR1 and CDR2: SGHNT, YENEEA. The DNA of the CDR3 is TGTGCCAGCAGCCCAACTCCCGGAGGCGAGCAGTACTTC. This sequence encodes CASSPTPGGEQYF.